Described below is a single TCR beta chain sequence and its context. These data originate in a study of identical twins. Looked up from germline, CDR1 is DFQATT and CDR2 is SNEGSKA (reference sequence). CDR3 size: 16 residues. Trimming removed 2 bases at V and 2 bases at J, with 18 bases between. Each CDR3 protein gets one entry after TCRdb re-called the 5' RACE reads with MiXCR. The sample holds 510,000 or so distinct CDR3 sequences; approximately 14% are singletons and the top ten take about 0.4%. The sample was also reused in another study, on yellow fever vaccine responses in identical twins.

The source material was CD4+ T cells sorted from blood. This chain uses TRBV20-1 with TRBJ2-5; D is uncertain. The receptor was isolated from a woman aged 18 to 35 in good health. The CDR3: CSARPRGLGFQETQYF. The CDR3 DNA sequence: TGCAGTGCTAGACCCCGTGGCCTGGGGTTTCAAGAGACCCAGTACTTC.